One and the same sample provided the 3 T cell receptor beta chains below, sequenced in a study of shared clonotypes between healthy human individuals. The assay was immunoSEQ multiplex PCR, and TCRdb's table has in-frame clones only and misses some. The table includes over a million clones, about 98% detected once. Sequenced: naive CD4+ T cells sorted from blood. Subset denoted: CD45RA+ positively selected. The receptors were sampled from a man aged 25-40 years in good health.

The chain has TRBV7-2 and TRBJ2-5; D uncertain. Trimming pared 4 bases from V and 5 bases from J, leaving 14 bases between. The CDR3 is 14 amino acids. Germline CDR1 and CDR2: SGHTA and FQGNSA. CDR3 bases: TGTGCCAGCAGCTCCCCCCGGCTGTGGGAGACCCAGTACTTC. Translating it yields CASSSPRLWETQYF.

J is TRBJ2-1 and V is TRBV9; TRBD2 matches at 13 bases. J gave up 7 bases and V 1 base, and 5 bases lay outside the gene matches. Germline V gene lookup returns CDR1 SGDLS and CDR2 YYNGEE. CDR3 length: 16 residues. CDR3 bases: TGTGCCAGCAGCGTATCACCGACTAGCGGGGGGAATGAGCAGTTCTTC. Its translation: CASSVSPTSGGNEQFF.

The chain has TRBV6-5 and TRBJ2-7, with TRBD1 identical over 7 bases. The CDR3 contains 15 residues. The germline CDR1 and CDR2 sequences are MNHEY and SVGAGI. V lost 2 bases, J lost 2 bases, and 6 bases stayed unmatched. The chain's CDR3 is CASSYTRDRAYEQYF. The CDR3 DNA reads as TGTGCCAGCAGTTACACCCGGGACAGAGCCTACGAGCAGTACTTC.